These 10 T cell receptor beta chains came from one sample sequenced in a study of blood T cell repertoires in COVID-19. Here immunoSEQ multiplex PCR was the method, and the copy in TCRdb shows in-frame clones only, minus some. Counted here are hundreds of thousands of clones, 75% to 90% occurring once; the ten biggest clones make up 7% to 10%. Sequencing was carried out using PBMCs or T cells enriched from blood (not recorded which). The receptors stem from a woman aged 60-75 years who had recovered from COVID-19.

The V and J genes are TRBV10-3 and TRBJ1-6; D not certain. This CDR3 is 13 amino acids long. The germline gives CDR1 ENHRY, CDR2 SYGVKD. V was shortened by 1 base and J by 7 bases, with 5 bases between the two germline ends. The CDR3 reads CAISEYGNSPLHF. The CDR3 region has the DNA TGTGCCATCAGTGAGTACGGGAATTCACCCCTCCACTTT.

The gene calls are TRBV9 and TRBJ1-2; 7 bases are shared with TRBD1. Germline CDR1 is SGDLS and CDR2 is YYNGEE. The CDR3 spans 13 residues. J lost 2 bases, V lost 7 bases, and 5 bases had no gene match. CDR3 residues: CASRRQGNYGYTF. The CDR3 coding sequence is TGTGCCAGCCGTCGACAGGGAAACTATGGCTACACCTTC.

The chain joins TRBV5-4 to TRBJ2-2, with a weak D call TRBD1 (6 bases). CDR1 SGHNT and CDR2 YYREEE come from the germline V gene (reference sequence). Trimming removed 2 bases from V and 6 bases from J, with 14 bases in between. The CDR3 runs 15 residues. The CDR3 DNA reads TGTGCCAGCAGCTTACAGGGTTTCTTGTCCGGGGAGCTGTTTTTT. This encodes CASSLQGFLSGELFF.

The gene calls are TRBV7-9 and TRBJ1-1; no firm D call. Trimming took 5 bases from V and 5 from J, leaving 6 bases between them. The germline V gene has CDR1 SEHNR and CDR2 FQNEAQ (reference sequence). This CDR3 is built from 11 residues. The CDR3 here is CASSEETEAFF. The CDR3 nucleotides read TGTGCCAGCAGCGAAGAGACTGAAGCTTTCTTT.

The chain links TRBV10-1 to TRBJ2-1; D gene unclear. The length of the CDR3 is 14 residues. V gave up 4 bases and J gave up 0 bases, with 7 bases separating them. The germline gives CDR1 WNHNN, CDR2 SYGVQD (reference sequence). The CDR3 coding sequence is TGCGCCAGCAGTGCCCATTCCTCCTACAATGAGCAGTTCTTC. This codes for CASSAHSSYNEQFF.

V and J are TRBV2 and TRBJ1-1; the D gene is possibly TRBD1 (5 bases). The CDR3 spans 13 residues. Germline CDR1 and CDR2: SNHLY and FYNNEI. V shed 9 bases and J shed 9 bases, with 20 bases lying between them. CDR3: CASTGTPKAKAFF. The CDR3 coding sequence is TGTGCCAGTACCGGGACTCCGAAGGCGAAAGCTTTCTTT.

This chain's CDR3 is CASGLTGNQPQHF. CDR3 nucleotides: TGTGCCAGCGGACTTACAGGGAATCAGCCCCAGCATTTT. The chain combines TRBV3-1 (or the pseudogene TRBV3-2) with TRBJ1-5, with a weak D call TRBD1 (6 bases). This CDR3 is 13 amino acids long. V lost 8 bases, J lost 4 bases, and 12 bases lay in between. Germline loops: CDR1 LGHDT, CDR2 YNNKEL (reference sequence).

The chain combines TRBV7-2 with TRBJ1-1; D may be TRBD1 (6 bases). Germline lookup yields CDR1 SGHTA and CDR2 FQGNSA. This CDR3 comprises 15 residues. The V end lost 5 bases, the J end lost 4 bases, and 17 bases lay between the germline ends. The CDR3 protein is CASSGEQGPRTEAFF. The CDR3 coding sequence is TGTGCCAGCAGCGGGGAACAGGGACCGCGCACTGAAGCTTTCTTT.

The rearrangement links TRBV12-3 or TRBV12-4 to TRBJ1-4; D uncertain. V shed 3 bases and J shed 6 bases, with 8 bases lying between them. The CDR3 is 13 amino acids. The CDR3 protein is CASSLWGDEKLFF. The CDR3 coding sequence is TGTGCCAGCAGTTTGTGGGGAGATGAAAAACTGTTTTTT.

The V gene is TRBV2, the J gene TRBJ1-5; the D gene is possibly TRBD1 (5 bases). The length of the CDR3 is 13 residues. The germline V gene has CDR1 SNHLY and CDR2 FYNNEI. The germline V and J ends were trimmed by 7 bases and 6 bases, with 13 bases remaining between them. In nucleotides, the CDR3 is TGTGCCAGCAATGGGGGGTTTGGTCAGCCCCAGCATTTT. Protein sequence: CASNGGFGQPQHF.